The 5 T cell receptor beta chains below all came from one sample that was sequenced in a study of blood T cells in healthy people across ages. Combining a sample-barcoded 5' primer with a J-beta primer mix, a second PCR ran for about 7 to 12 cycles. TCRdb re-analysed the 5' RACE reads in MiXCR, keeping a single row per CDR3 protein. The sample yields about 670,000 distinct CDR3 sequences, 40% to 45% seen once. Sequences were obtained from blood. The receptors were sampled from an elderly man in good health.

The chain uses TRBV30 and TRBJ2-1, with TRBD2 matching over 13 bases. With V trimmed by 0 bases and J by 11 bases, 4 bases remained unmatched. The CDR3 extends over 14 amino acids. CDR1 is GTSNPN, CDR2 SVGIG, per germline (reference sequence). CDR3 nucleotide sequence: TGTGCCTGGAGTGTAGGACTAGCGGGAGATCAGCAGTTCTTC. Translating it yields CAWSVGLAGDQQFF.

This rearrangement joins TRBV20-1 to TRBJ2-1; 8 bases agree with TRBD2. The DNA matches TRBJ2-7 better at its end, which makes the J call doubtful. The germline V gene encodes CDR1 DFQATT and CDR2 SNEGSKA (reference sequence). The CDR3 runs to 14 residues. This chain's CDR3 is CSAPAGRGDNEQYF. The CDR3 DNA reads as TGCAGTGCTCCTGCCGGGAGGGGAGACAATGAGCAGTACTTC.

V and J are TRBV7-2 and TRBJ2-7; D is perhaps TRBD1 or TRBD2 (5 bases each). The CDR3 runs 15 residues. With 5 bases removed from V and 6 bases from J, the gap between germline ends came to 20 bases. Per germline, CDR1 SGHTA and CDR2 FQGNSA. Here the CDR3 DNA reads TGTGCCAGCAGCCAAAGGGGACGCCGGACCCTCGAGCAGTACTTC. It codes for CASSQRGRRTLEQYF.

This sequence joins TRBV7-8 and TRBJ2-3; 8 bases map to TRBD2. V was clipped by 0 bases and J by 4 bases; unmatched bases: 6. CDR1 and CDR2 from the germline V gene are SGHVS and FQNEAQ. The CDR3 sequence is 16 residues long. The CDR3 region is CASSLALSGGADTQYF. DNA of the CDR3: TGTGCCAGCAGCTTAGCGCTCTCCGGGGGGGCAGATACGCAGTATTTT.

The genes are TRBV6-2 or TRBV6-3 and TRBJ2-1, with D tentatively TRBD1 or TRBD2 (6 bases each). This CDR3 is 14 amino acids long. V was shortened by 8 bases and J by 5 bases, with 16 bases between the two germline ends. The V gene's germline CDR1 is MNHEY and CDR2 SVGEGT. CDR3 loop: CASGGHNRNNEQFF. DNA of the CDR3: TGTGCCAGCGGGGGGCATAACCGCAACAATGAGCAGTTCTTC.